The 30 T cell receptor beta chains below were found in one sample sequenced in a study of cytomegalovirus exposure and HLA in healthy donors. PCR amplification relied on 60 Vbeta primers (plus 13 Jbeta primers). Libraries were prepared by immunoSEQ multiplex PCR; TCRdb keeps only in-frame clonotypes and omits some of them. The sample lists just under 95,000 clones, over 75% seen once, with 6.5% to 8% in the top ten. The sequenced sample was PBMCs. These receptors all stem from a man aged 50-59 years in good health and CMV-seropositive.

The rearrangement uses TRBV6-6 and TRBJ1-5, with 9 bases that match TRBD1. V lost 6 bases and J lost 5; bases outside the gene matches: 8. CDR3 size: 15 residues. CDR1 and CDR2 (germline): MNHNY, SVGAGI (reference sequence). The CDR3 reads CASRASGQGDQPQHF. CDR3 nucleotides: TGTGCCAGCAGAGCCTCGGGACAGGGTGATCAGCCCCAGCATTTT.

This clone was picked up one time. The V gene is TRBV6-5, the J gene TRBJ1-2; TRBD1 might be the D (5 bases). V was clipped by 0 bases and J by 8 bases, with 16 bases between them. The CDR3 loop spans 15 amino acids. CDR1 is MNHEY and CDR2 is SVGAGI in the germline V gene. The CDR3, as DNA: TGTGCCAGCAGTTACTCGAATGCGGGGGAGGGGGGCTACACCTTC. As protein: CASSYSNAGEGGYTF.

The chain uses TRBV19 and TRBJ1-5, with TRBD1 matching over 8 bases. Germline CDR1 and CDR2: LNHDA and SQIVND (reference sequence). V lost 6 bases, J lost 7 bases, and 14 bases stayed unmatched. The CDR3 has 16 residues. The CDR3 nucleotides are TGTGCCAGTAGCCAGACAGGGGTGCCCCGGGAACAGCCCCAGCATTTT. Protein: CASSQTGVPREQPQHF.

A few counts support this clone. The rearrangement joins TRBV27 to TRBJ2-3, with 12 bases aligning to TRBD1. CDR3 size: 17 residues. Germline loops: CDR1 MNHEY, CDR2 SMNVEV (reference sequence). Losses at the gene ends were 6 bases for V and 4 bases for J; bases not matched to a gene: 11. The CDR3 DNA follows: TGTGCCAGCAGACGTCGGACCGGGACAGGGGGCGCAGATACGCAGTATTTT. Protein product: CASRRRTGTGGADTQYF.

The CDR3: CASSLGGGGYSGNTIYF. CDR3 nucleotides: TGTGCCAGCAGCTTAGGGGGCGGGGGGTACTCTGGAAACACCATATATTTT. The V call is TRBV7-2, the J call TRBJ1-3; a possible D gene is TRBD1 (5 bases). CDR1 and CDR2 from the germline V gene are SGHTA and FQGNSA. The ends were cut back, 1 base at V and 0 bases at J, with 13 bases in the middle. The CDR3 has 17 residues.

This clone has only one observation. The rearrangement uses TRBV14 and TRBJ2-1; unclear D gene. Germline CDR1 SGHDN, CDR2 FVKESK. This CDR3 has 15 amino acids. With 5 bases removed from V and 0 bases from J, the gap between germline ends came to 11 bases. In DNA, the CDR3 is TGTGCCAGCAGCGCCCTGCCCGGCTCCTACAATGAGCAGTTCTTC. As protein: CASSALPGSYNEQFF.

A word on this clone: Other nucleotide sequences from this sample produce the same CDR3. The CDR3 reads CASSLGQQETQYF. CDR3 DNA: TGTGCCAGCAGCTTGGGGCAGCAAGAGACCCAGTACTTC. This sequence joins TRBV5-6 and TRBJ2-5; no clear D gene. Germline CDR1 and CDR2: SGHDT and YYEEEE. The V gene lost 0 bases and the J gene lost 2 bases, with 5 bases spanning the gap. The CDR3 is made up of 13 amino acids.

A remark on this clone: A read error may produce the germline difference seen at one junction end. The chain couples TRBV5-6 to TRBJ1-2; no definite D call. This CDR3 comprises 12 residues. Per germline, CDR1 SGHDT and CDR2 YYEEEE. The CDR3 sequence is CASSFIEDGYPF. In nucleotides, the CDR3 is TGTGCCAGCAGCTTTATCGAGGATGGCTACCCCTTC.

The chain uses TRBV11-2 and TRBJ1-1; 8 bases map to TRBD1. V lost 6 bases, J lost 4 bases, and 1 base stayed unmatched. This CDR3 contains 12 residues. Germline-derived CDR1 and CDR2 are SGHAT and FQNNGV. The CDR3 region is CASSGQGTEAFF. The CDR3, as DNA: TGTGCCAGCAGTGGACAGGGCACTGAAGCTTTCTTT.

This clone was counted only a few times. The chain combines TRBV4-1 with TRBJ1-1, with 8 bases aligning to TRBD1. After removal of 0 bases from V and 0 bases from J, the junction contained 3 bases not matched to a gene. CDR3 length: 16 amino acids. The germline gives CDR1 MGHRA, CDR2 YSYEKL. The CDR3 DNA reads TGCGCCAGCAGCCAAGACTGGGGACAGGTGAACACTGAAGCTTTCTTT. It codes for CASSQDWGQVNTEAFF.

The chain combines TRBV2 with TRBJ1-5; TRBD1 is a possible D gene (6 bases). The germline V gene has CDR1 SNHLY and CDR2 FYNNEI. This CDR3 region has 12 residues. V was shortened by 6 bases and J by 4 bases, with 7 bases between the two germline ends. CDR3 sequence reads: CASSRGNQPQHF. The CDR3 DNA is TGTGCCAGCAGCAGGGGTAATCAGCCCCAGCATTTT.

The chain couples TRBV27 to TRBJ2-2; TRBD1 matches 8 bases. CDR1 MNHEY and CDR2 SMNVEV come from the germline V gene (reference sequence). The CDR3 covers 16 residues. V lost 2 bases to trimming and J lost 5 bases; unmatched junction nucleotides: 7. The CDR3 bases are TGTGCCAGCAGTTTAGGACAGGGAGTGGTTACCGGGGAGCTGTTTTTT. Translation: CASSLGQGVVTGELFF.

A word on this clone: The junction differs from germline at one of its ends, possibly a read error. This rearrangement joins TRBV27 to TRBJ1-2; possible D gene TRBD1, 6 bases. Germline loops: CDR1 MNHEY, CDR2 SMNVEV (reference sequence). This CDR3 is 15 amino acids long. This CDR3 reads CASSWTGQTNYGYPF. The CDR3 DNA follows: TGTGCCAGCAGTTGGACGGGACAAACTAACTATGGCTACCCCTTC.

The chain combines TRBV27 with TRBJ2-5, with D tentatively TRBD1 (6 bases). Germline loops: CDR1 MNHEY, CDR2 SMNVEV (reference sequence). This CDR3 has 15 residues. Trimming left V 0 bases short and J 4 bases short, with 12 bases between. In nucleotides, the CDR3 is TGTGCCAGCAGTTTATCCTCAGGGGCGTTAGAGACCCAGTACTTC. Residues: CASSLSSGALETQYF.

V gene TRBV27 combines with J gene TRBJ2-5; possible D gene TRBD1, 6 bases. The closer fit of TRBJ2-7 to the DNA end suggests the J call may be wrong. The CDR3 has 16 amino acids. CDR1 is MNHEY and CDR2 is SMNVEV in the germline V gene (reference sequence). The CDR3 nucleotides are TGTGCCAGCAGTTTAAGTGGGGGCGGATTCTCCTACGAGCAGTACTTC. Protein sequence: CASSLSGGGFSYEQYF.

This sequence joins TRBV18 and TRBJ1-3; TRBD1 agrees at 9 bases. The junction had 0 bases not matched to a gene; V was cut back by 6 bases and J by 3 bases. This CDR3 is built from 13 residues. Germline CDR1 reads KGHSH; CDR2 reads LQKENI. This chain's CDR3 is CASSGQGGNTIYF. The CDR3 coding sequence is TGTGCCAGCTCGGGACAGGGTGGAAACACCATATATTTT.

The rearrangement uses TRBV11-3 and TRBJ2-2, with 8 bases identical to TRBD1. The CDR3 runs 15 residues. Germline V CDR1 and CDR2: SGHNT, YENEEA. V lost 5 bases and J lost 6; bases outside the gene matches: 8. CDR3 region: CASSHGQGVAGELFF. Here the CDR3 DNA reads TGTGCCAGCAGCCATGGACAGGGCGTCGCCGGGGAGCTGTTTTTT.

As to this clone: An end of the junction does not agree with germline; a read error may underlie this. The chain employs TRBV19 and TRBJ1-2; TRBD1 aligns across 9 bases. Germline V CDR1 and CDR2: LNHDA, SQIVND (reference sequence). The CDR3 extends over 14 amino acids. The CDR3 DNA reads as TGTGCCAGTACCCACACAGGGGGCAACTATGGCTACCCCTTC. This sequence encodes CASTHTGGNYGYPF. Complete variable domain (other parts from reference TRBV19 and TRBJ1-2): DGGITQSPKYLFRKEGQNVTLSCEQNLNHDAMYWYRQDPGQGLRLIYYSQIVNDFQKGDIAEGYSVSREKKESFPLTVTSAQKNPTAFYLCASTHTGGNYGYPFGSGTRLTVV.

CDR3 sequence (DNA): TGTGCCAGCAGTTACCGGACAGGGGGCTACGAGCAGTACTTC. This codes for CASSYRTGGYEQYF. The chain employs TRBV27 and TRBJ2-7, with 10 bases that match TRBD1. Germline V lookup: CDR1 MNHEY, CDR2 SMNVEV (reference sequence). V lost 4 bases to trimming and J lost 3 bases; unmatched junction nucleotides: 3. The CDR3 has 14 residues.

J is TRBJ1-6 and V is TRBV5-5; D is unclear. Germline values: CDR1 SGHKS, CDR2 YYEKEE (reference sequence). The CDR3 has 14 residues. With 2 bases removed from V and 2 bases from J, the gap between germline ends came to 5 bases. The CDR3 sequence is CASSFDTYNSPLHF. CDR3 nucleotides: TGTGCCAGCAGCTTCGACACCTATAATTCACCCCTCCACTTT. The complete variable domain, with remaining parts taken from reference TRBV5-5 and TRBJ1-6, reads DAGVTQSPTHLIKTRGQQVTLRCSPISGHKSVSWYQQVLGQGPQFIFQYYEKEERGRGNFPDRFSARQFPNYSSELNVNALLLGDSALYLCASSFDTYNSPLHFGNGTRLTVT.

The chain is built from TRBV5-8 and TRBJ1-1; a weak D match, TRBD1 (5 bases). The V end was cut by 7 bases, the J end by 0 bases, with 16 bases between. Per the germline V gene, CDR1 is SGHTS and CDR2 is YDEGEE. The CDR3 totals 15 residues. Written as DNA, the CDR3 is TGTGCCAGCGGTGGGGGAGGGCTGATGAACACTGAAGCTTTCTTT. The encoded protein is CASGGGGLMNTEAFF.

The chain joins TRBV28 to TRBJ2-6, with 7 bases that match TRBD2. The germline V gene has CDR1 MDHEN and CDR2 SYDVKM. The CDR3 loop spans 20 amino acids. Germline trimming cut 6 bases from V and 0 bases from J; bases unmatched to any gene: 17. DNA of the CDR3: TGTGCCAGCAGATCACGGTACGGGGGGAGAGATTCCTCTGGGGCCAACGTCCTGACTTTC. As protein: CASRSRYGGRDSSGANVLTF. The full variable domain, its missing parts supplied by reference TRBV28 and TRBJ2-6, is DVKVTQSSRYLVKRTGEKVFLECVQDMDHENMFWYRQDPGLGLRLIYFSYDVKMKEKGDIPEGYSVSREKKERFSLILESASTNQTSMYLCASRSRYGGRDSSGANVLTFGAGSRLTVL.

This sequence joins TRBV18 and TRBJ2-2; 7 bases are a match to TRBD1. In germline, CDR1 is KGHSH, CDR2 LQKENI. After removal of 2 bases from V and 1 base from J, the junction contained 1 base not matched to a gene. The CDR3 has 15 amino acids. CDR3 loop: CASSPDRVNTGELFF. CDR3 bases: TGTGCCAGCTCACCAGACAGGGTGAACACCGGGGAGCTGTTTTTT.

The chain joins TRBV5-4 to TRBJ2-2, with D uncertain. The CDR3 extends over 13 amino acids. V was trimmed by 0 bases and J by 4 bases, leaving 4 bases between them. Germline loops: CDR1 SGHNT, CDR2 YYREEE (reference sequence). DNA for the CDR3: TGTGCCAGCAGCTTGGCCCTCACCGGGGAGCTGTTTTTT. This gives the protein CASSLALTGELFF.

The V gene is TRBV7-6, the J gene TRBJ1-2; possibly TRBD1 for D (6 bases). V was pared by 5 bases and J by 5 bases, with 18 bases between. CDR1 and CDR2 (germline): SGHVS, FNYEAQ. The CDR3 length is 15 residues. CDR3: CASSAQGPQQYGYTF. CDR3 coding DNA: TGTGCCAGCAGCGCCCAGGGGCCCCAACAGTATGGCTACACCTTC.

This sequence joins TRBV5-6 and TRBJ2-5; 7 nucleotides align to TRBD1. The V gene's germline CDR1 is SGHDT and CDR2 YYEEEE. The trim removed 3 bases at V and 0 bases at J, leaving 5 bases unmatched. This CDR3 contains 15 residues. CDR3 protein: CASSSRTGNQETQYF. Written as DNA, the CDR3 is TGTGCCAGCAGCTCCCGGACAGGTAACCAAGAGACCCAGTACTTC.

This clone was detected only a few times. V usage is TRBV6-1 and J usage is TRBJ1-1, with 7 bases lining up with TRBD1. The V and J ends lost 2 bases and 5 bases, in that order; junction bases with no gene match: 5. The CDR3 is made up of 14 amino acids. Per the germline V gene, CDR1 is MNHNS and CDR2 is SASEGT. CDR3 nucleotides: TGTGCCAGCAGTGAAAGCAGGGGGTGGACTGAAGCTTTCTTT. Its translation: CASSESRGWTEAFF.

The chain is built from TRBV28 and TRBJ1-2; no reliable D call. V lost 1 base and J 3 bases, leaving 9 bases between the germline ends. CDR3 length: 14 amino acids. Germline lookup yields CDR1 MDHEN and CDR2 SYDVKM. This CDR3 is CASSLSPGHYGYTF. DNA of the CDR3: TGTGCCAGCAGTTTATCCCCAGGCCACTATGGCTACACCTTC.

This chain links TRBV5-4 with TRBJ2-5, with D unresolved. V shed 0 bases and J shed 5 bases, with 11 bases lying between them. The CDR3 has 14 residues. The germline CDR1 and CDR2 sequences are SGHNT and YYREEE (reference sequence). The CDR3 sequence is CASSLDGGIETQYF. DNA for the CDR3: TGTGCCAGCAGCTTGGACGGTGGTATTGAGACCCAGTACTTC.

The chain recombines TRBV5-1 with TRBJ1-1; D gene uncertain. V was trimmed by 0 bases and J by 6 bases, leaving 12 bases between them. The CDR3 is made up of 14 amino acids. Germline V CDR1 and CDR2: SGHRS, YFSETQ. The CDR3 here is CASSLANTGAEAFF. The CDR3 DNA reads as TGCGCCAGCAGCTTGGCCAATACGGGAGCTGAAGCTTTCTTT.